This TCR beta chain was identified in a study of T cells after yellow fever vaccination. CDR3 length equals 13 residues. V dropped 0 bases and J dropped 3 bases, with 5 bases sitting between them. The germline gives CDR1 SGHAT, CDR2 FQNNGV. This clonotype was seen a few times. TCRdb recomputed calls from the 5' RACE reads with MiXCR, one row per CDR3 protein. The sample lists 120,000 or so distinct CDR3 sequences, about 8.2% occurring once. The chain employs TRBV11-2 and TRBJ1-2; D call uncertain. The sequence was obtained from a man younger than 35 who received the YFV17D yellow fever vaccine. Material: CD8+ T cells sorted from PBMCs, obtained on the day of the yellow fever booster vaccination. The CDR3: CASSLEGDYGYTF. DNA for the CDR3: TGTGCCAGCAGCTTAGAAGGCGACTATGGCTACACCTTC.